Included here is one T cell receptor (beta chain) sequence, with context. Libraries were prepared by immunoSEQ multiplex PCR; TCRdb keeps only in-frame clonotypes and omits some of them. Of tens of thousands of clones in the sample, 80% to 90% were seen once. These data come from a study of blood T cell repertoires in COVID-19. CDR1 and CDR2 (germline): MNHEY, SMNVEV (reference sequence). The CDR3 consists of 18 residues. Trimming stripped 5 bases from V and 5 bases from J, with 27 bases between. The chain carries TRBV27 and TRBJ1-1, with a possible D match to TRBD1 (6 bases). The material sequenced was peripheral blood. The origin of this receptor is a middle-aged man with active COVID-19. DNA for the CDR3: TGTGCCAGCAGTAGCCCCCGGGGGGGCAGGGCTTATCCAACTGAAGCTTTCTTT. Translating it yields CASSSPRGGRAYPTEAFF.